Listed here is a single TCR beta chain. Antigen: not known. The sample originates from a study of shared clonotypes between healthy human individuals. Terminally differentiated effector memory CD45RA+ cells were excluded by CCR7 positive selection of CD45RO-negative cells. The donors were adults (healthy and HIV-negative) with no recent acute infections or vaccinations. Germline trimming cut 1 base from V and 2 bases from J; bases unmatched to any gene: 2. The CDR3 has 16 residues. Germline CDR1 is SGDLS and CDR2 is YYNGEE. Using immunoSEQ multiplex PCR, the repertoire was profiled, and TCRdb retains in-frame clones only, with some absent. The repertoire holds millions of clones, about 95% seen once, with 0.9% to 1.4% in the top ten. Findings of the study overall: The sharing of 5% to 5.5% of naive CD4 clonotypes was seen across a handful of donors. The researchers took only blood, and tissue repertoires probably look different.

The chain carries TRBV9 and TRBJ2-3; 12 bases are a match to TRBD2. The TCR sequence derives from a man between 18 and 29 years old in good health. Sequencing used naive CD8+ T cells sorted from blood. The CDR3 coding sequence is TGTGCCAGCAGCGTATCTAGCGGGGGGGTCACAGATACGCAGTATTTT. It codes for CASSVSSGGVTDTQYF.